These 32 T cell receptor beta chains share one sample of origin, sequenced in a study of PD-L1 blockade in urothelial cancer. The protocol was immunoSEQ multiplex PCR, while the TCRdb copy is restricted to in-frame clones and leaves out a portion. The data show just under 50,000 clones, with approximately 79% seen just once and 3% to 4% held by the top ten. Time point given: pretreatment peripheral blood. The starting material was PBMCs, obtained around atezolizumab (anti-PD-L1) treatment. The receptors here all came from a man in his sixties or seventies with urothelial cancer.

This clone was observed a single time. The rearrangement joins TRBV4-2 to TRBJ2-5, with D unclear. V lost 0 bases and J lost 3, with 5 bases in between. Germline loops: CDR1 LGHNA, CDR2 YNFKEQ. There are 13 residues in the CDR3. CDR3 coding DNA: TGTGCCAGCAGCCAAGAAACAGAAGAGACCCAGTACTTC. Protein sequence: CASSQETEETQYF.

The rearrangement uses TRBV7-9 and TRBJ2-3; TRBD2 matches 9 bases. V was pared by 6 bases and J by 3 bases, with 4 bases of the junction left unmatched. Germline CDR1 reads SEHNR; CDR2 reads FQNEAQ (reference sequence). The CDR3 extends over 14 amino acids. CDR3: CASRGGRVTDTQYF. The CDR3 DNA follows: TGTGCCAGCAGAGGCGGGAGGGTTACAGATACGCAGTATTTT.

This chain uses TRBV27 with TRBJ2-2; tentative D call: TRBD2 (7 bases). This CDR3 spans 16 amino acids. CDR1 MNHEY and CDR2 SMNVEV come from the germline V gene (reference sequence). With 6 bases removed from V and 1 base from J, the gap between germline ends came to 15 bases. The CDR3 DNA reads TGTGCCAGCAGATGGGGAGGGGGGGTGAACACCGGGGAGCTGTTTTTT. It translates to CASRWGGGVNTGELFF.

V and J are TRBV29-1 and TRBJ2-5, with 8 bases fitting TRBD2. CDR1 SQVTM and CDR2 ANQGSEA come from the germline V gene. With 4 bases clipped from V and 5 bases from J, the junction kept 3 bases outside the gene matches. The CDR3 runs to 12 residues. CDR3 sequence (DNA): TGCAGCGTTGGACTAGCGAGGGAGACCCAGTACTTC. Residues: CSVGLARETQYF.

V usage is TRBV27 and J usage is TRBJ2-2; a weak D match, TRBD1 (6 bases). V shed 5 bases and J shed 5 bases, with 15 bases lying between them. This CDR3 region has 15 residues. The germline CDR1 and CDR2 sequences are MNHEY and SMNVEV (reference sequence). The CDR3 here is CASSRLLQGTGELFF. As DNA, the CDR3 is TGTGCCAGCAGTCGCCTCTTACAGGGAACCGGGGAGCTGTTTTTT.

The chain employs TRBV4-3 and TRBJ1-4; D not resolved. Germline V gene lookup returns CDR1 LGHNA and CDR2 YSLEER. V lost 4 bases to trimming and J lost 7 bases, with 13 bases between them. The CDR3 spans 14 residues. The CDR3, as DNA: TGCGCCAGCAGCCCCCGGGATATCGGTGAAAAACTGTTTTTT. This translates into CASSPRDIGEKLFF.

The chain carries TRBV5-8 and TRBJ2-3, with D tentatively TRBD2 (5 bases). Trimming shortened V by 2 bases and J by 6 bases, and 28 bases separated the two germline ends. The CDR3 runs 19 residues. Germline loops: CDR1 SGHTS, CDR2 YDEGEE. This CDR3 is CASSLVFEGVGGDKDTQYF. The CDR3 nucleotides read TGTGCCAGCAGCTTAGTCTTTGAGGGAGTGGGCGGTGATAAGGATACGCAGTATTTT.

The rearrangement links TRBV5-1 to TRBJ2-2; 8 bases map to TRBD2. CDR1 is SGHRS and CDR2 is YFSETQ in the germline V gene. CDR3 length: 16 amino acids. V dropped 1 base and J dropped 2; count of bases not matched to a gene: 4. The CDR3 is CASSLYSGGNTGELFF. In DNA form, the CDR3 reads TGCGCCAGCAGCTTGTACAGCGGGGGTAACACCGGGGAGCTGTTTTTT.

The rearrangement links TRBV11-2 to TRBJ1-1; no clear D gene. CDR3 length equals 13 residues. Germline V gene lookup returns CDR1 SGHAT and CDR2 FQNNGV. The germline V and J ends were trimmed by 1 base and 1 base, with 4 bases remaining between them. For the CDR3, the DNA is TGTGCCAGCAGCTTAGGACAGAACACTGAAGCTTTCTTT. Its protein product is CASSLGQNTEAFF.

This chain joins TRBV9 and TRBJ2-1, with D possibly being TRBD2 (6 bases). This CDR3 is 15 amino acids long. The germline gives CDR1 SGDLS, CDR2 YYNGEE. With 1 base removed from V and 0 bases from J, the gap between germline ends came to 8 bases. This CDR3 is CASSVSGSSYNEQFF. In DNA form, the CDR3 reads TGTGCCAGCAGCGTATCCGGGAGCTCCTACAATGAGCAGTTCTTC.

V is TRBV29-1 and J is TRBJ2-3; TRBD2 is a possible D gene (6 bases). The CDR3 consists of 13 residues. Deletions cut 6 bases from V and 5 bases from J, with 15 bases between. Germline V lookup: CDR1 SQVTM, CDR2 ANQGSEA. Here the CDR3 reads CSVPRGRQDTQYF. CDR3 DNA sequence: TGCAGCGTCCCTCGGGGGAGACAAGATACGCAGTATTTT.

DNA for the CDR3: TGTGCCAGCAGCCAATCTGCGGGGGGTAGGGGAACTCAGTACTTC. Translated: CASSQSAGGRGTQYF. The chain joins TRBV16 to TRBJ2-7, with TRBD2 matching 8 bases. Germline CDR1 and CDR2: KGHSY and FQNENV. Trimming removed 0 bases from V and 10 bases from J; junction bases left unmatched: 11. The CDR3 extends over 15 amino acids.

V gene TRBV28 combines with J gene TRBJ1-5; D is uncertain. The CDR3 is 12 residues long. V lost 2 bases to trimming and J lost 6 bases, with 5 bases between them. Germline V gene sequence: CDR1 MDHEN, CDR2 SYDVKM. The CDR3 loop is CASSLLSQPQHF. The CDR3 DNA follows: TGTGCCAGCAGTTTACTTTCTCAGCCCCAGCATTTT.

The CDR3 spells CSVEEGGSQPQHF. DNA for the CDR3: TGCAGCGTTGAAGAGGGCGGGAGCCAGCCCCAGCATTTT. The chain combines TRBV29-1 with TRBJ1-5, with D unclear. The length of the CDR3 is 13 residues. Trimming took 0 bases from V and 7 from J, leaving 10 bases between them. Germline assignment: CDR1 SQVTM and CDR2 ANQGSEA.

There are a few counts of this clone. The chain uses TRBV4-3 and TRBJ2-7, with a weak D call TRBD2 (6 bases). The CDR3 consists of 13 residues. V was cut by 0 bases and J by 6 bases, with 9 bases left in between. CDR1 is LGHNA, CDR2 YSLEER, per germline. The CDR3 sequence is CASSQEGGSEQYF. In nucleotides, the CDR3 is TGCGCCAGCAGCCAAGAGGGGGGTAGCGAGCAGTACTTC.

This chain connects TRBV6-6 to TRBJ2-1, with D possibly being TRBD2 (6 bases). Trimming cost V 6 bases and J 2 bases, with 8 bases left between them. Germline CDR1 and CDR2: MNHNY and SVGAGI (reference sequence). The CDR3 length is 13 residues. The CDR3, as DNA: TGTGCCAGCAGCTGGACTACCTACAATGAGCAGTTCTTC. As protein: CASSWTTYNEQFF.

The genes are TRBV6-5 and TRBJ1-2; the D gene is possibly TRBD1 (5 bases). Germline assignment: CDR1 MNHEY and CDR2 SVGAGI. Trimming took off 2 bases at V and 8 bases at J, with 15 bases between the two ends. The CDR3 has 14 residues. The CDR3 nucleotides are TGTGCCAGCAGTTACGGGGGGAGCAAGGGAGGCTACACCTTC. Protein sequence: CASSYGGSKGGYTF.

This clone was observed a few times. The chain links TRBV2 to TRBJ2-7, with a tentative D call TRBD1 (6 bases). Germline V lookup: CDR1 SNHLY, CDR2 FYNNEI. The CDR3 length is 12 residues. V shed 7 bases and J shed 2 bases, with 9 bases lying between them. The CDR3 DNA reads TGTGCCAGCACAGCAGGGGCCTACGAGCAGTACTTC. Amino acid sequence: CASTAGAYEQYF.

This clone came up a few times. The CDR3 protein is CASSFTQGEAFF. The DNA for the CDR3 is TGTGCCAGCAGCTTCACACAGGGTGAAGCTTTCTTT. The chain employs TRBV5-6 and TRBJ1-1; D is perhaps TRBD1 (6 bases). Germline-derived CDR1 and CDR2 are SGHDT and YYEEEE. The V and J ends lost 2 bases and 7 bases respectively, with 9 bases between them. The CDR3 contains 12 residues.

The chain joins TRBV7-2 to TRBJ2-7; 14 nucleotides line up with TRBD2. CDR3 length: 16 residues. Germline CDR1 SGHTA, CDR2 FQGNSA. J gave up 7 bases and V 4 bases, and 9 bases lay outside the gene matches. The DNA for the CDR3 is TGTGCCAGCAGCTCAATCACGACTAGCGGGGGGGTGGAGCAGTACTTC. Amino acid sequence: CASSSITTSGGVEQYF.

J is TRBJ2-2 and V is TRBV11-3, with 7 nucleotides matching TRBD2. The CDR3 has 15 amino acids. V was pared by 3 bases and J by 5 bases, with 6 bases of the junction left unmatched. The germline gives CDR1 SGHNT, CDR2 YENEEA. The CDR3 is CASSLIRGGTGELFF. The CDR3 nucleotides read TGTGCCAGCAGCTTGATAAGGGGAGGGACCGGGGAGCTGTTTTTT. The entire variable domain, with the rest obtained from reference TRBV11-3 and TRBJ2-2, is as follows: EAGVVQSPRYKIIEKKQPVAFWCNPISGHNTLYWYLQNLGQGPELLIRYENEEAVDDSQLPKDRFSAERLKGVDSTLKIQPAELGDSAVYLCASSLIRGGTGELFFGEGSRLTVL.

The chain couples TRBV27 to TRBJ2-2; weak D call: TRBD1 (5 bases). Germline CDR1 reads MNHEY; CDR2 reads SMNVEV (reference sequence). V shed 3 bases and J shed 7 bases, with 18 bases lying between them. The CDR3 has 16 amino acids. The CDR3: CASSFTVDSSSGELFF. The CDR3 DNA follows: TGTGCCAGCAGTTTCACCGTCGACAGCTCAAGCGGGGAGCTGTTTTTT.

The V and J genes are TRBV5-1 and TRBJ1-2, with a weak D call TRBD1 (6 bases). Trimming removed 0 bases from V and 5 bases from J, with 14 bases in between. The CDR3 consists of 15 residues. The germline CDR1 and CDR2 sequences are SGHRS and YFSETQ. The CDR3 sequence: CASSLVGTRGYGYTF. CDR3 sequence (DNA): TGCGCCAGCAGCTTGGTTGGGACACGCGGGTATGGCTACACCTTC. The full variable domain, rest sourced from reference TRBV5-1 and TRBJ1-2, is KAGVTQTPRYLIKTRGQQVTLSCSPISGHRSVSWYQQTPGQGLQFLFEYFSETQRNKGNFPGRFSGRQFSNSRSEMNVSTLELGDSALYLCASSLVGTRGYGYTFGSGTRLTVV.

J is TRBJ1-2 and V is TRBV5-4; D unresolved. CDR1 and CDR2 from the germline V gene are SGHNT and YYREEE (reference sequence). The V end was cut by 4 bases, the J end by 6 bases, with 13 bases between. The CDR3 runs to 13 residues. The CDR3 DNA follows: TGTGCCAGCAGCCCCCGAGGGTCTAATGGCTACACCTTC. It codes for CASSPRGSNGYTF.

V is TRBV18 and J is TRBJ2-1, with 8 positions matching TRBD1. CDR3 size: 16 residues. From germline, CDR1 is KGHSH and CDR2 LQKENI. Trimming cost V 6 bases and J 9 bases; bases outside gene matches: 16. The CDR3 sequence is CASSRQAQQGASEQFF. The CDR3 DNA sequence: TGTGCCAGCTCCCGCCAAGCTCAGCAGGGGGCAAGTGAGCAGTTCTTC. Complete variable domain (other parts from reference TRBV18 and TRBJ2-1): NAGVMQNPRHLVRRRGQEARLRCSPMKGHSHVYWYRQLPEEGLKFMVYLQKENIIDESGMPKERFSAEFPKEGPSILRIQQVVRGDSAAYFCASSRQAQQGASEQFFGPGTRLTVL.

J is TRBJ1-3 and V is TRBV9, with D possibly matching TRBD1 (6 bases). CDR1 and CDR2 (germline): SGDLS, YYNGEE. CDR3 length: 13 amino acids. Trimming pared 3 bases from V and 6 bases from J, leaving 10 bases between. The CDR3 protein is CASSDGQLNTIYF. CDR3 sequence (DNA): TGTGCCAGCAGCGACGGACAGCTAAACACCATATATTTT.

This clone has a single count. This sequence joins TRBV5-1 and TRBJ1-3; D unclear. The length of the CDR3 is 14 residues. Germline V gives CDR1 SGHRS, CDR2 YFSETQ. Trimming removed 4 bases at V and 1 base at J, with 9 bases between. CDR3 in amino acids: CASSPGISGNTIYF. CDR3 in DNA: TGCGCCAGCAGCCCGGGGATTTCTGGAAACACCATATATTTT.

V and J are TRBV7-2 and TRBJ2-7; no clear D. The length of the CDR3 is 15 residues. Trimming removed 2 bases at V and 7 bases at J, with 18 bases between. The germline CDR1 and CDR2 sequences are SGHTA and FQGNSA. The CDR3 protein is CASSLSQTLPVEQYF. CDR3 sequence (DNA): TGTGCCAGCAGCTTATCTCAAACCCTACCGGTAGAGCAGTACTTC.

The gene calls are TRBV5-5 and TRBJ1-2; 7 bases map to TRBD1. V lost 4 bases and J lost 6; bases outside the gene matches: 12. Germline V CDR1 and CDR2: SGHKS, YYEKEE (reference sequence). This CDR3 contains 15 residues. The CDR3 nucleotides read TGTGCCAGCAGCGGGAGCTGGGGGACAGTGAATGGCTACACCTTC. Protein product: CASSGSWGTVNGYTF.

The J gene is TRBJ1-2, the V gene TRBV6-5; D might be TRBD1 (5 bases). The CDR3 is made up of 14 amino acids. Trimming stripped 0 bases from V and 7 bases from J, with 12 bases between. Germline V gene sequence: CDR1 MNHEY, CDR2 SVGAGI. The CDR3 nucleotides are TGTGCCAGCAGTTACTCGGGGCAGGGTCTTGGCTACACCTTC. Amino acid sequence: CASSYSGQGLGYTF.

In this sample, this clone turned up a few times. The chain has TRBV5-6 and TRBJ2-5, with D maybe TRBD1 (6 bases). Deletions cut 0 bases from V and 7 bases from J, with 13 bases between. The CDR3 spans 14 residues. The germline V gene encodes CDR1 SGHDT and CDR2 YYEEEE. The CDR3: CASSLGQAEGTQYF. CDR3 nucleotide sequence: TGTGCCAGCAGCTTGGGACAGGCAGAGGGGACCCAGTACTTC.

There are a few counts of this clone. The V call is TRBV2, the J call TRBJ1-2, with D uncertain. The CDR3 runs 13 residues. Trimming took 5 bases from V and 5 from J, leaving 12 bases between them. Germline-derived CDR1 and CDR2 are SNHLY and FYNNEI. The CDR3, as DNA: TGTGCCAGCAGTCTCCGGGAGCATTATGGCTACACCTTC. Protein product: CASSLREHYGYTF.